This T cell receptor (beta chain) was obtained from a study of blood T cell repertoires in COVID-19. This clone was seen a few times. Here immunoSEQ multiplex PCR was the method, and the copy in TCRdb shows in-frame clones only, minus some. Of 200,000 or so clones listed, 85% to 90% were seen once; the top ten hold about 2.2%. Germline V gene data show CDR1 as SGHVS and CDR2 as FNYEAQ. The CDR3 length is 16 residues. V gave up 3 bases and J gave up 1 base, with 13 bases separating them. The receptor was derived from a woman aged 50 to 60 with acute or convalescent COVID-19. Sequencing used peripheral blood. This chain uses TRBV7-6 with TRBJ2-1, with TRBD1 as a possible D gene (6 bases). The CDR3 nucleotides are TGTGCCAGCAGCTTTGCCGGGACACCGTCCTACAATGAGCAGTTCTTC. Amino acids: CASSFAGTPSYNEQFF.